The rows below give T cell receptor beta chains drawn from one sample of a study of cytomegalovirus exposure and HLA in healthy donors. Libraries were prepared by immunoSEQ multiplex PCR; TCRdb keeps only in-frame clonotypes and omits some of them. The sample gives 100,000 to 150,000 clones, approximately 70% of which show up once; more than 2.5% is in the top ten. Sequenced: PBMCs. The source is a woman aged 55-69 years in good health and CMV-seropositive. Each CDR3 is given with its conserved first and last residue. Fields, in order: J gene, clone size, D gene, V gene, CDR3 protein, CDR3 DNA. A D gene is named only where the DNA matches it firmly. Expanded clones are given a class, and other clones once, few, many or no size at all.

>TRBJ2-5|.|TRBD1|TRBV7-3
CASSLNGQGARETQYF
TGTGCCAGCAGCTTAAACGGACAGGGGGCCCGAGAGACCCAGTACTTC
>TRBJ1-5|.|.|TRBV6-1
CASSANQPQHF
TGTGCCAGCAGTGCTAATCAGCCCCAGCATTTT
>TRBJ2-1|.|.|TRBV19
CASSTLWGQGSYNEQFF
TGTGCCAGTAGCACCCTCTGGGGGCAGGGGTCTTACAATGAGCAGTTCTTC
>TRBJ2-7|.|TRBD1|TRBV5-1
CASSLTGTGRYEQYF
TGCGCCAGCAGCTTAACCGGGACAGGTCGTTACGAGCAGTACTTC
>TRBJ1-2|.|TRBD1|TRBV2
CASKPPGQGKDYGYTF
TGTGCCAGCAAGCCCCCGGGACAGGGGAAAGACTATGGCTACACCTTC
>TRBJ2-3|.|.|TRBV9
CASSVEGGVVDTQYF
TGTGCCAGCAGCGTAGAAGGCGGGGTGGTAGATACGCAGTATTTT
>TRBJ1-4|.|TRBD1|TRBV5-1
CASSSHDRGLYNEKLFF
TGCGCCAGCAGCTCTCACGACAGGGGCCTCTATAATGAAAAACTGTTTTTT
>TRBJ2-7|.|.|TRBV11-2
CASSLPQASSYEQYF
TGTGCCAGCAGCTTACCCCAAGCTAGCTCCTACGAGCAGTACTTC
>TRBJ2-3|.|.|TRBV10-1
CASSDPAIGDTQYF
TGCGCCAGCAGTGACCCCGCTATCGGAGATACGCAGTATTTT
>TRBJ2-1|.|TRBD1|TRBV5-1
CASSLQGADFNEQFF
TGCGCCAGCAGCTTACAGGGGGCTGATTTCAATGAGCAGTTCTTC
>TRBJ1-2|.|TRBD1|TRBV5-1
CASSPAGTVGGYTF
TGCGCCAGCAGCCCCGCCGGGACAGTAGGTGGCTACACCTTC
>TRBJ1-5|.|TRBD1|TRBV6-1
CASSVSGTGGNQPQHF
TGTGCCAGCAGTGTCTCAGGGACAGGGGGTAATCAGCCCCAGCATTTT
>TRBJ2-7|.|TRBD2|TRBV10-2
CASSESFGGGAHEQYF
TGCGCCAGCAGTGAGTCGTTCGGCGGGGGGGCCCACGAGCAGTACTTC
>TRBJ2-1|.|TRBD2|TRBV4-2
CASSQEAGGRVGEQFF
TGTGCCAGCAGCCAAGAAGCGGGGGGGCGTGTGGGTGAGCAGTTCTTC
>TRBJ2-3|.|.|TRBV19
CASIPGEYSDTQYF
TGTGCCAGTATCCCAGGGGAATATTCGGATACGCAGTATTTT
>TRBJ1-2|.|.|TRBV27
CASSQDFTGYTF
TGTGCCAGCAGTCAGGATTTCACTGGCTACACCTTC
>TRBJ2-5|few|TRBD1|TRBV5-4
CASSLGDREETQYF
TGTGCCAGCAGCTTGGGGGACAGGGAAGAGACCCAGTACTTC
>TRBJ2-7|.|TRBD1|TRBV11-2
CASSLGGAGGIAQYF
TGTGCCAGCAGCTTAGGAGGGGCAGGGGGAATCGCGCAGTACTTC
>TRBJ1-2|.|.|TRBV18
CASSPPGQDPNYGYTF
TGTGCCAGCTCACCACCGGGGCAGGATCCTAACTATGGCTACACCTTC
>TRBJ2-7|.|.|TRBV10-1
CAIRDRRAAYEQYF
TGCGCCATCAGGGATCGGAGGGCCGCCTACGAGCAGTACTTC
>TRBJ1-1|.|.|TRBV11-2
CASTLQFLGEAFF
TGTGCCAGCACTCTACAGTTCCTCGGTGAAGCTTTCTTT
>TRBJ2-1|.|.|TRBV11-2
CASSLEGAIVDNEQFF
TGTGCCAGCAGCTTAGAGGGGGCCATAGTGGACAATGAGCAGTTCTTC
>TRBJ2-3|.|TRBD2|TRBV11-2
CASSLSGGVPSTDTQYF
TGTGCCAGCAGCCTTTCCGGGGGGGTTCCTAGCACAGATACGCAGTATTTT
>TRBJ1-4|.|.|TRBV9
CASSVGGPEEKLFF
TGTGCCAGCAGCGTAGGAGGGCCCGAGGAAAAACTGTTTTTT
>TRBJ1-2|.|TRBD1|TRBV29-1
CSVRDREVYGYTF
TGCAGCGTTCGGGACAGGGAAGTCTATGGCTACACCTTC
>TRBJ2-2|.|.|TRBV7-3
CASSLTQNTGELFF
TGTGCCAGCAGCTTAACCCAGAACACCGGGGAGCTGTTTTTT
>TRBJ2-7|.|.|TRBV10-2
CASSDRGGGTARYEQYF
TGCGCCAGCAGTGATAGAGGTGGGGGGACAGCGCGCTACGAGCAGTACTTC
>TRBJ2-7|.|.|TRBV6-5
CASSYSFALGYEQYF
TGTGCCAGCAGTTACTCGTTCGCGCTAGGCTACGAGCAGTACTTC
>TRBJ2-1|.|TRBD2|TRBV29-1
CSVTGTSGGGYNEQFF
TGCAGCGTTACCGGGACTAGCGGGGGGGGGTACAATGAGCAGTTCTTC
>TRBJ1-2|.|.|TRBV7-9
CASSLQGEDGYTF
TGTGCCAGCAGCTTACAAGGGGAGGATGGCTACACCTTC
>TRBJ2-3|.|TRBD1|TRBV6-4
CASSSGTAVGTDTQYF
TGTGCCAGCAGTTCCGGGACAGCTGTGGGCACAGATACGCAGTATTTT
>TRBJ1-1|.|TRBD1|TRBV5-4
CASSPRTGAEAFF
TGTGCCAGCAGCCCAAGGACAGGGGCTGAAGCTTTCTTT
>TRBJ2-5|.|.|TRBV9
CASSVAGGFGGQETQYF
TGTGCCAGCAGCGTAGCTGGCGGATTTGGCGGCCAAGAGACCCAGTACTTC
>TRBJ1-2|.|.|TRBV4-1
CASSQPEGNYGYTF
TGCGCCAGCAGCCAACCAGAGGGAAACTATGGCTACACCTTC
>TRBJ1-2|.|TRBD1|TRBV5-6
CASSPGQGTTNYGYTF
TGTGCCAGCAGTCCGGGACAGGGGACGACTAACTATGGCTACACCTTC
>TRBJ2-7|few|.|TRBV5-4
CASRPLVSGKGHEQYF
TGTGCCAGCAGGCCCCTGGTGAGTGGCAAGGGGCACGAGCAGTACTTC
>TRBJ2-2|.|TRBD1|TRBV4-1
CASSQPGTGLAGELFF
TGCGCCAGCAGCCAGCCCGGGACAGGGTTAGCCGGGGAGCTGTTTTTT
>TRBJ1-2|.|TRBD1|TRBV5-5
CASSSEGTGGLYGYTF
TGTGCCAGCAGCTCTGAAGGGACAGGGGGCCTCTATGGCTACACCTTC
>TRBJ1-4|.|.|TRBV10-3
CAISHRAEKLFF
TGTGCCATCAGTCACAGGGCTGAAAAACTGTTTTTT
>TRBJ2-7|.|.|TRBV5-8
CASSSLFRQDSYF
TGTGCCAGCAGCTCCCTTTTTCGACAGGATTCGTACTTC
>TRBJ1-1|.|TRBD1|TRBV6-5
CASSYDQGGGTEAFF
TGTGCCAGCAGTTACGATCAGGGGGGAGGCACTGAAGCTTTCTTT
>TRBJ2-5|.|.|TRBV5-4
CASSLRDYQETQYF
TGTGCCAGCAGCTTGCGGGACTACCAAGAGACCCAGTACTTC
>TRBJ2-7|.|.|TRBV28
CASSFSLSLEQYF
TGTGCCAGCAGTTTTTCCCTCTCCCTCGAGCAGTACTTC
>TRBJ1-6|.|.|TRBV6-5
CASSSDGDNSPLHF
TGTGCCAGCAGCTCCGACGGAGATAATTCACCCCTCCACTTT
>TRBJ2-6|.|.|TRBV7-3
CASSKAGPWGPGANVLTF
TGTGCCAGCAGCAAAGCCGGCCCCTGGGGGCCTGGGGCCAACGTCCTGACTTTC
>TRBJ2-5|once|TRBD2|TRBV2
CASNRKRGWETQYF
TGTGCCAGCAATCGAAAGCGGGGTTGGGAGACCCAGTACTTC
>TRBJ2-7|.|TRBD2|TRBV5-1
CASSLSEGSGGYEQYF
TGCGCCAGCAGCTTAAGTGAGGGTAGCGGGGGCTACGAGCAGTACTTC
>TRBJ2-2|.|.|TRBV5-3
CARTDETGWDTGELFF
TGTGCCAGAACCGACGAGACGGGGTGGGACACCGGGGAGCTGTTTTTT
>TRBJ2-2|.|.|TRBV5-1
CASRDSTTPTGELFF
TGCGCCAGCAGGGATAGCACTACCCCCACCGGGGAGCTGTTTTTT
>TRBJ2-4|.|.|TRBV4-2
CASSQDAGASRNIQYF
TGTGCCAGCAGCCAAGATGCGGGGGCCTCAAGGAACATTCAGTACTTC
>TRBJ2-5|.|.|TRBV7-8
CASSGSGFSRGETQYF
TGTGCCAGCAGCGGGAGTGGGTTTTCTCGGGGGGAGACCCAGTACTTC
>TRBJ1-5|few|TRBD1|TRBV27
CASSFTGASNQPQHF
TGTGCCAGCAGTTTCACAGGGGCTAGCAATCAGCCCCAGCATTTT
>TRBJ1-1|.|TRBD1|TRBV5-4
CASNPTGLGNTEAFF
TGTGCCAGCAACCCGACAGGGCTGGGCAACACTGAAGCTTTCTTT
>TRBJ1-5|.|.|TRBV7-3
CASSPLPNQPQHF
TGTGCCAGCAGCCCCCTACCTAATCAGCCCCAGCATTTT